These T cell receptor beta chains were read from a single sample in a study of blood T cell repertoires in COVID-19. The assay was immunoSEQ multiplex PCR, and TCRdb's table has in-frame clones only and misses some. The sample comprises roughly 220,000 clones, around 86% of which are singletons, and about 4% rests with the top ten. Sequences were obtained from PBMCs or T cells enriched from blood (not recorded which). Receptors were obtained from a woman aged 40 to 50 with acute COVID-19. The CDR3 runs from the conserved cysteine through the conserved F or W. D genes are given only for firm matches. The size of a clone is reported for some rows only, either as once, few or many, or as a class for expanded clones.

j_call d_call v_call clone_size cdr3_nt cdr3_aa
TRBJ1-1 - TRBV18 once TGTGCCAGCTCTCCACCCCTCAGGGGCCAGGCTTTCTTT CASSPPLRGQAFF
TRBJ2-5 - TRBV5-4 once TGTGCCAGCAGCTTGGGACAGGACCAAGAGACCCAGTACTTC CASSLGQDQETQYF
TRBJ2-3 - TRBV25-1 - TGTGCCAGCAGTGATAGCGGCAGGGAAGCAGATACGCAGTATTTT CASSDSGREADTQYF
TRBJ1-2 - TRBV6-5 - TGTGCCAGCAGCAGACTCGTTGCAGGGGACTATGGCTACACCTTC CASSRLVAGDYGYTF
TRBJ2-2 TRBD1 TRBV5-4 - TGTGCCAGCAGCCCAAGACAGGGGCTGAACACCGGGGAGCTGTTTTTT CASSPRQGLNTGELFF
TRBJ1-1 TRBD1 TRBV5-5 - TGTGCCAGCAGCCCGGGACAGGCTTCGAACACTGAAGCTTTCTTT CASSPGQASNTEAFF
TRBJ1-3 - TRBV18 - TGTGCCAGCTCCTTCTTGGCGGATTTCTCTGGAAACACCATATATTTT CASSFLADFSGNTIYF
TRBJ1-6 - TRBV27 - TGTGCCAGCAGTTTCGGACTGGATTCACCCCTCCACTTT CASSFGLDSPLHF
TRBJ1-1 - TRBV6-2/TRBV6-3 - TGTGCCAGCAGTCCACGGACAGCGCCGAACACTGAAGCTTTCTTT CASSPRTAPNTEAFF
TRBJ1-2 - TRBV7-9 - TGTGCCAGCAGCTTACAATTGCGAGACTATGGCTACACCTTC CASSLQLRDYGYTF
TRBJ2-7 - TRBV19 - TGTGCCAGTAGTCCCCGACTAGTCTCCTACGAGCAGTACTTC CASSPRLVSYEQYF
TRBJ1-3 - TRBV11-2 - TGTGCCAGCAGCGGACAGATTTACTCTGGAAACACCATATATTTT CASSGQIYSGNTIYF
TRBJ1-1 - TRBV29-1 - TGCAGCGTTAAGGGAGGGACTGAAGCTTTCTTT CSVKGGTEAFF
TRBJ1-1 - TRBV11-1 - TGTGCCAGCAGCCCCCCAGGGAGGGGCACTGAAGCTTTCTTT CASSPPGRGTEAFF
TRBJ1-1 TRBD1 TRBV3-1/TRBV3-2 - TGTGCCAGCAGCCAATGGGGCAGGGGGCAGCTTGGCACTGAAGCTTTCTTT CASSQWGRGQLGTEAFF
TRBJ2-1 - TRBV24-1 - TGTGCCACCAGTGATTTAACAGGAAACAATGAGCAGTTCTTC CATSDLTGNNEQFF
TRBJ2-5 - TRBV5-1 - TGCGCCAGCAGCTTGGCCCAAGTGGCGGAAGAGACCCAGTACTTC CASSLAQVAEETQYF
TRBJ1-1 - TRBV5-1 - TGCGCCAGCAGCACCACAGGGTTGGTGAACACTGAAGCTTTCTTT CASSTTGLVNTEAFF
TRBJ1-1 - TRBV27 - TGTGCCAGCAGTTCAAGAGGGAACACTGAAGCTTTCTTT CASSSRGNTEAFF
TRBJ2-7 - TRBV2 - TGTGCCAGCAGAAGGGGTGCCTCCTACGAGCAGTACTTC CASRRGASYEQYF
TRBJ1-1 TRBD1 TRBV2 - TGTGCCAGCAGAGATACGACAGGGGGTGACACTGAAGCTTTCTTT CASRDTTGGDTEAFF
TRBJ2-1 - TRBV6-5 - TGTGCCAGCAGTAGCGGGACACCTGAGCAGTTCTTC CASSSGTPEQFF
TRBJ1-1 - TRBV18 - TGTGCCAGCTCACCGATCGACGGGACTGAAGCTTTCTTT CASSPIDGTEAFF